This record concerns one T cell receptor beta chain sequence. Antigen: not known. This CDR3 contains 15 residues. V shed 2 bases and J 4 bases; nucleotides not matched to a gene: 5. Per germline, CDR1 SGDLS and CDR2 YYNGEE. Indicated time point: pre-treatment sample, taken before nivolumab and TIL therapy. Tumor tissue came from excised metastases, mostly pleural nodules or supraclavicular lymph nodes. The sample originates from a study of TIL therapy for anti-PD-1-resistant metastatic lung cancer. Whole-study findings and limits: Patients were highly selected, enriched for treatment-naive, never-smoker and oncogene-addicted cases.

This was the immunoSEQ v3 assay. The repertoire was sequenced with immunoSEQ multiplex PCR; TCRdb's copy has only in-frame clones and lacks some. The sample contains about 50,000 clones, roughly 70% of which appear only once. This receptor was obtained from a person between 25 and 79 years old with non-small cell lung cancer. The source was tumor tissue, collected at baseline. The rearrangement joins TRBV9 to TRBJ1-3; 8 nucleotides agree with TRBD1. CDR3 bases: TGTGCCAGCAGCGTTTCAGGGGGCCTGGGAAACACCATATATTTT. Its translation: CASSVSGGLGNTIYF.